The 2 T cell receptor beta chains reported below all come from one sample, sequenced in a study of T cells in Graves' hyperthyroidism and ophthalmopathy (dated by TCRdb to between 2018 and 2021). Library construction relied on multiplex PCR. Sequencing instrument: Illumina HiSeq 2000. The TCR beta CDR3 regions were amplified from RNA transcripts. For the first round of RT-PCR on the TCR CDR3, the HTBI primer set was used together with the Qiagen OneStep RT-PCR kit. TCRdb applied fastp at Q25 and MiXCR to the public reads, then kept only in-frame beta chains. Identical CDR3 protein sequences are pooled into one entry, listed with their most common genes and DNA. Across this sample there are about 640,000 distinct CDR3 sequences, with less than 25% seen only once. Jointly, the top ten make up 34% of the sample. Sequencing was carried out using blood. These receptors came from a man aged 25-45 years with Graves' ophthalmopathy.

This clonotype was seen ten or more times. The chain has TRBV7-9 and TRBJ2-5; either TRBD1 or TRBD2 may supply D (5 bases each). The CDR3 is made up of 14 amino acids. Trimming stripped 3 bases from V and 4 bases from J, with 12 bases between. Looked up from germline, CDR1 is SEHNR and CDR2 is FQNEAQ (reference sequence). This chain's CDR3 is CASSFSYGAETQYF. The CDR3 DNA follows: TGTGCCAGCAGCTTCTCGTACGGGGCAGAGACCCAGTACTTC.

The rearrangement uses TRBV7-8 and TRBJ2-7; TRBD2 agrees at 14 bases. CDR3 size: 15 residues. CDR1 SGHVS and CDR2 FQNEAQ come from the germline V gene. The V gene end was trimmed by 5 bases and the J gene end by 3 bases; junction bases not matched to a gene: 3. The CDR3 DNA reads as TGTGCCAGCAGCACGGGACTAGCGGGAGACTACGAGCAGTACTTC. Amino acids: CASSTGLAGDYEQYF.